The next 27 T cell receptor beta chains were all read from a single sample in a study of CD8 T cells in ankylosing spondylitis. Using its own MiXCR run on the 5' RACE reads, TCRdb lists one record per CDR3 protein. The table includes 300,000 to 400,000 distinct CDR3 sequences, around 20% detected once. The sample was blood, either unsorted or a sorted T cell fraction (not recorded which). These TCRs come from a male donor with ankylosing spondylitis or in good health (not recorded which).

As DNA, the CDR3 is TGCAGTGCGGGGGCAGCGGGGTGGCACAATGAGCAGTTCTTC. Its protein is CSAGAAGWHNEQFF. This chain connects TRBV20-1 to TRBJ2-1; tentative D call: TRBD2 (7 bases). This CDR3 has 14 amino acids. Per the germline V gene, CDR1 is DFQATT and CDR2 is SNEGSKA (reference sequence). Trimming stripped 6 bases from V and 5 bases from J, with 17 bases between.

This sequence joins TRBV6-5 and TRBJ1-1, with TRBD1 matching 10 bases. Trimming took 0 bases from V and 3 from J; bases not matched to a gene: 4. CDR1 MNHEY and CDR2 SVGAGI come from the germline V gene. The CDR3 is 16 amino acids. This chain's CDR3 is CASSYSRDRGYTEAFF. As DNA, the CDR3 is TGTGCCAGCAGTTACTCACGGGACAGGGGTTACACTGAAGCTTTCTTT.

V and J are TRBV6-1 and TRBJ2-1; 12 bases line up with TRBD2. V lost 10 bases to trimming and J lost 3 bases; unmatched junction nucleotides: 10. Germline values: CDR1 MNHNS, CDR2 SASEGT. The CDR3 has 16 amino acids. CDR3 protein: CATKLAGGLLYNEQFF. CDR3 DNA: TGTGCCACCAAACTAGCGGGGGGCCTCCTCTACAATGAGCAGTTCTTC.

This chain links TRBV27 with TRBJ2-2; possibly TRBD1 or TRBD2 for D (5 bases each). The V gene's germline CDR1 is MNHEY and CDR2 SMNVEV (reference sequence). This CDR3 is 15 amino acids long. Trimming pared 5 bases from V and 8 bases from J, leaving 18 bases between. The CDR3 DNA reads TGTGCCAGCAGTCCACCTGGGGGTTCCCCGGGGGAGCTGTTTTTT. Amino acid sequence: CASSPPGGSPGELFF.

The genes are TRBV20-1 and TRBJ2-7; 8 bases match TRBD1. Germline trimming cut 6 bases from V and 3 bases from J; bases unmatched to any gene: 10. Germline CDR1 is DFQATT and CDR2 is SNEGSKA (reference sequence). This CDR3 has 14 amino acids. The CDR3 spells CSAPPDRADYEQYF. In DNA form, the CDR3 reads TGCAGTGCCCCCCCGGACAGGGCCGACTACGAGCAGTACTTC.

The chain has TRBV20-1 and TRBJ2-2; 10 nucleotides agree with TRBD1. The CDR3 consists of 14 residues. From germline, CDR1 is DFQATT and CDR2 SNEGSKA (reference sequence). Trimming cost V 5 bases and J 3 bases; bases outside gene matches: 3. This CDR3 is CSAWDRGHTGELFF. CDR3 bases: TGCAGTGCTTGGGACAGGGGCCACACCGGGGAGCTGTTTTTT.

This chain joins TRBV29-1 and TRBJ2-7; 7 bases are shared with TRBD1. Losses at the gene ends were 0 bases for V and 5 bases for J; bases not matched to a gene: 7. The CDR3 is 14 amino acids. In germline, CDR1 is SQVTM, CDR2 ANQGSEA. CDR3 coding DNA: TGCAGCGTTGAAGATCCTACAGGGGTCGACGAGCAGTACTTC. Translation gives CSVEDPTGVDEQYF.

The chain uses TRBV25-1 and TRBJ2-7; D perhaps matches TRBD2 (5 bases). Trimming shortened V by 8 bases and J by 6 bases, and 17 bases separated the two germline ends. Germline assignment: CDR1 MGHDK and CDR2 SYGVNS. The CDR3 is made up of 13 amino acids. CDR3 loop: CASRALGGREQYF. CDR3 nucleotides: TGTGCCAGCCGAGCATTAGGAGGTCGCGAGCAGTACTTC.

In its sample, this clonotype was seen a few times. The chain links TRBV15 to TRBJ2-1; 7 bases fit TRBD2. CDR1 LNHNV and CDR2 YYDKDF come from the germline V gene (reference sequence). The CDR3 has 13 residues. Losses at the gene ends were 6 bases for V and 7 bases for J; bases not matched to a gene: 6. This CDR3 is CATSLMGGNEQFF. CDR3 coding DNA: TGTGCCACCAGTCTGATGGGGGGGAATGAGCAGTTCTTC.

This chain joins TRBV12-3 or TRBV12-4 and TRBJ2-7; possible D gene TRBD2, 6 bases. The CDR3 covers 14 residues. V was trimmed by 6 bases and J by 4 bases, leaving 16 bases between them. CDR3 DNA: TGTGCCAGCAGCCCGGGGGATTCAGGATACGAGCAGTACTTC. This translates into CASSPGDSGYEQYF.

The J gene is TRBJ2-7, the V gene TRBV30, with D possibly matching TRBD1 (6 bases). Germline V gives CDR1 GTSNPN, CDR2 SVGIG (reference sequence). This CDR3 has 13 residues. V lost 3 bases to trimming and J lost 1 base, with 10 bases between them. The CDR3 reads CAWRTGRSYEQYF. CDR3 sequence (DNA): TGTGCCTGGAGGACAGGCAGATCCTACGAGCAGTACTTC.

The chain uses TRBV4-1 and TRBJ2-5; 7 bases line up with TRBD1. Trimming at V came to 5 bases and at J to 2 bases, leaving 5 bases not matched to a gene. Per the germline V gene, CDR1 is MGHRA and CDR2 is YSYEKL. The CDR3 consists of 14 residues. CDR3 region: CASSEQGWQETQYF. DNA of the CDR3: TGCGCCAGCAGCGAACAGGGGTGGCAAGAGACCCAGTACTTC.

The V call is TRBV10-2, the J call TRBJ2-7, with 8 nucleotides matching TRBD1. Germline V gene lookup returns CDR1 WSHSY and CDR2 SAAADI. The V segment lost 5 bases and the J segment 5 bases; nucleotides outside the gene matches: 8. This CDR3 contains 14 residues. CDR3 coding DNA: TGCGCCAGCAGTCGGGGACAGGAAAATCACGAGCAGTACTTC. Protein product: CASSRGQENHEQYF.

The chain joins TRBV12-3 or TRBV12-4 to TRBJ1-4; D unresolved. The V end was cut by 5 bases, the J end by 8 bases, with 18 bases between. CDR3 length: 15 amino acids. This chain's CDR3 is CASSPRGSPAEKLFF. The CDR3, as DNA: TGTGCCAGCAGTCCCCGCGGGAGCCCTGCCGAAAAACTGTTTTTT.

This clonotype was found a few times. The gene calls are TRBV5-1 and TRBJ2-2, with D uncertain. In germline, CDR1 is SGHRS, CDR2 YFSETQ. Trimming left V 5 bases short and J 1 base short, with 6 bases between. This CDR3 is built from 13 residues. CDR3 in DNA: TGCGCCAGCAGGCCAGAGAACACCGGGGAGCTGTTTTTT. It yields the protein CASRPENTGELFF.

The rearrangement links TRBV7-9 to TRBJ2-2; 9 bases align to TRBD1. V was pared by 8 bases and J by 1 base, with 5 bases of the junction left unmatched. The CDR3 consists of 15 residues. The germline CDR1 and CDR2 sequences are SEHNR and FQNEAQ (reference sequence). CDR3 in amino acids: CASEGQGKNTGELFF. CDR3 in DNA: TGTGCCAGCGAGGGACAGGGAAAGAACACCGGGGAGCTGTTTTTT.

This clonotype occurred a few times. The gene calls are TRBV6-5 and TRBJ2-2, with D tentatively TRBD1 (5 bases). V lost 2 bases and J lost 14, with 12 bases in between. The CDR3 totals 12 residues. Germline loops: CDR1 MNHEY, CDR2 SVGAGI. The CDR3 is CASSYGADTLFF. The CDR3 DNA is TGTGCCAGCAGTTACGGGGCGGACACACTGTTTTTT.

This clonotype occurred a few times. The rearrangement joins TRBV2 to TRBJ2-2; D is possibly TRBD1 or TRBD2 (5 bases each). The CDR3 spans 15 residues. The ends were cut back, 3 bases at V and 3 bases at J, with 11 bases in the middle. The germline V gene encodes CDR1 SNHLY and CDR2 FYNNEI. The CDR3 protein is CASSDPGTDTGELFF. In nucleotides, the CDR3 is TGTGCCAGCAGTGATCCTGGGACGGACACCGGGGAGCTGTTTTTT.

In this sample, this clonotype turned up many times. This rearrangement joins TRBV12-3 or TRBV12-4 to TRBJ2-7, with D possibly being TRBD1 or TRBD2 (5 bases each). V was cut by 6 bases and J by 1 base, with 10 bases left in between. The CDR3 is made up of 13 amino acids. The CDR3 DNA follows: TGTGCCAGCAGCAGGGAGTGGTCCTACGAGCAGTACTTC. Translated, it gives CASSREWSYEQYF.

This clonotype was detected only a few times. CDR3 in DNA: TGTGCCAGCAGTACTAGCGGGGGGGAAGAAGAATATACCACAGATACGCAGTATTTT. It encodes CASSTSGGEEEYTTDTQYF. V usage is TRBV2 and J usage is TRBJ2-3; 13 bases agree with TRBD2. Unmatched junction bases numbered 13, after V lost 5 bases and J lost 2 bases. The CDR3 loop spans 19 amino acids. Germline CDR1 reads SNHLY; CDR2 reads FYNNEI. The entire variable domain, with the rest obtained from reference TRBV2 and TRBJ2-3, is as follows: EPEVTQTPSHQVTQMGQEVILRCVPISNHLYFYWYRQILGQKVEFLVSFYNNEISEKSEIFDDQFSVERPDGSNFTLKIRSTKLEDSAMYFCASSTSGGEEEYTTDTQYFGPGTRLTVL.

The chain joins TRBV29-1 to TRBJ2-1; no definite D call. Germline V lookup: CDR1 SQVTM, CDR2 ANQGSEA. The CDR3 extends over 12 amino acids. Deletions cut 1 base from V and 5 bases from J, with 6 bases between. CDR3 sequence reads: CSVEGGDNEQFF. In nucleotides, the CDR3 is TGCAGCGTTGAAGGAGGTGACAATGAGCAGTTCTTC.

This clonotype was observed many times. The chain combines TRBV28 with TRBJ1-2; 10 bases agree with TRBD1. Trimming took 0 bases from V and 6 from J; bases not matched to a gene: 1. The germline gives CDR1 MDHEN, CDR2 SYDVKM. This CDR3 region has 14 residues. The CDR3 DNA is TGTGCCAGCAGTTTATGGGACAGGGGGAATGGCTACACCTTC. Translation: CASSLWDRGNGYTF.

The chain combines TRBV28 with TRBJ1-2; 7 bases are shared with TRBD1. CDR3 length: 15 amino acids. Germline values: CDR1 MDHEN, CDR2 SYDVKM. The junction had 8 bases not matched to a gene; V was cut back by 3 bases and J by 4 bases. The CDR3 sequence is CASSLTGNSGYGYTF. The DNA of the CDR3 is TGTGCCAGCAGTTTGACAGGGAACTCTGGCTATGGCTACACCTTC.

This clonotype was seen a handful of times. The V gene is TRBV7-3, the J gene TRBJ2-3; D gene uncertain. This CDR3 has 14 amino acids. Deletions cut 1 base from V and 2 bases from J, with 7 bases between. CDR1 and CDR2 from the germline V gene are SGHTA and FQGTGA. The CDR3 loop is CASSLIGPTDTQYF. The CDR3 DNA sequence: TGTGCCAGCAGCTTAATCGGGCCCACAGATACGCAGTATTTT.

This chain connects TRBV27 to TRBJ2-7, with TRBD2 as a possible D gene (5 bases). Trimming removed 8 bases from V and 5 bases from J, with 10 bases in between. The CDR3 is 11 amino acids. CDR1 is MNHEY, CDR2 SMNVEV, per germline (reference sequence). The CDR3 DNA reads as TGTGCCAGCGGGGTCGGGAACGAGCAGTACTTC. This sequence encodes CASGVGNEQYF.

The V gene is TRBV29-1, the J gene TRBJ1-2; D not certain. Deletions cut 7 bases from V and 7 bases from J, with 16 bases between. The CDR3 has 12 residues. The germline V gene has CDR1 SQVTM and CDR2 ANQGSEA. CDR3 residues: CSAGGLPGGYTF. CDR3 nucleotides: TGCAGCGCCGGTGGGCTCCCCGGTGGCTACACCTTC.

The chain couples TRBV7-8 to TRBJ2-7; TRBD1 aligns across 11 bases. The CDR3 has 13 residues. Germline assignment: CDR1 SGHVS and CDR2 FQNEAQ. Trimming cost V 11 bases and J 5 bases; bases outside gene matches: 8. Here the CDR3 reads CAGQGALKDEQYF. In DNA form, the CDR3 reads TGTGCCGGACAGGGGGCCCTAAAGGACGAGCAGTACTTC.